This is a list of T cell receptor beta chains from one sample in a study of blood T cells in healthy people across ages. MiXCR, run by TCRdb on the 5' RACE reads, gives a single entry per CDR3 protein. The top ten clones hold roughly 3.7% of a sample with 550,000 to 750,000 distinct CDR3 sequences, under 25% of them seen once. The sample was blood. The receptor source for this set is an older man in good health. The CDR3 runs from the conserved cysteine through the conserved F or W. A D gene is named only where the DNA matches it firmly. The size field is filled for only some rows; it gives once, few, many or a size class.

V: TRBV21-1
size: NA
D: NA
J: TRBJ2-7
CDR3: CASTSSGTGWYEQYF
DNA: TGTGCCAGCACCAGTTCCGGGACAGGGTGGTACGAGCAGTACTTC

V: TRBV2
size: NA
D: NA
J: TRBJ2-3
CDR3: CASSPVLAASTDTQYF
DNA: TGTGCCAGCAGCCCCGTTTTAGCGGCTAGCACAGATACGCAGTATTTT

V: TRBV15
size: few
D: NA
J: TRBJ2-2
CDR3: CATSREFGELFF
DNA: TGTGCCACCAGCAGAGAGTTTGGGGAGCTGTTTTTT

V: TRBV7-6
size: few
D: TRBD1
J: TRBJ1-4
CDR3: CASSLGLGQGNEKLFF
DNA: TGTGCCAGCAGTCTAGGGTTGGGACAGGGAAATGAAAAACTGTTTTTT

V: TRBV6-1
size: few
D: NA
J: TRBJ2-7
CDR3: CASSGAGSLYEQYF
DNA: TGTGCCAGCAGTGGGGCAGGGTCTCTCTACGAGCAGTACTTC

V: TRBV5-1
size: few
D: TRBD2
J: TRBJ2-1
CDR3: CASSLSTSGINEQFF
DNA: TGCGCCAGCAGCTTGTCGACTAGCGGGATCAATGAGCAGTTCTTC

V: TRBV6-1
size: NA
D: TRBD1
J: TRBJ2-3
CDR3: CASSAWTGGSQDTQYF
DNA: TGTGCCAGCAGTGCTTGGACAGGGGGCAGTCAAGATACGCAGTATTTT

V: TRBV29-1
size: NA
D: NA
J: TRBJ1-1
CDR3: CSVVVGTAEAFF
DNA: TGCAGCGTTGTAGTGGGGACTGCCGAAGCTTTCTTT

V: TRBV6-5
size: NA
D: TRBD1
J: TRBJ2-4
CDR3: CASSRQGGAKNIQYF
DNA: TGTGCCAGCAGTAGACAGGGTGGAGCCAAAAACATTCAGTACTTC

V: TRBV9
size: few
D: TRBD2
J: TRBJ2-3
CDR3: CASSPTSGSVVDTQYF
DNA: TGTGCCAGCAGCCCGACTAGCGGGAGCGTGGTAGATACGCAGTATTTT

V: TRBV7-9
size: NA
D: NA
J: TRBJ2-3
CDR3: CASSLGSRDTQYF
DNA: TGTGCCAGCAGCTTAGGTTCGAGAGATACGCAGTATTTT

V: TRBV20-1
size: NA
D: NA
J: TRBJ1-5
CDR3: CSARVVSVSNQPQHF
DNA: TGCAGTGCTAGAGTCGTCAGCGTTAGCAATCAGCCCCAGCATTTT

V: TRBV3-1
size: NA
D: NA
J: TRBJ2-7
CDR3: CASSQGQRDLWQYF
DNA: TGTGCCAGCAGCCAAGGACAGAGGGATTTATGGCAGTACTTC